This is a list of T cell receptor beta chains from one sample in a study of immune heterogeneity within non-small cell lung tumors. TCRdb itself ran the multiplex PCR reads through MiXCR, one entry per CDR3 protein. The data contain around 2,000 distinct CDR3 sequences, roughly 25% of them singletons. The sequencing input was lung tumor tissue. The source is a woman in her sixties or seventies with non-small cell lung cancer. Both conserved end residues are part of each CDR3. D genes are given only for firm matches. The size entry is marked missing in some rows and otherwise reads once, few, many or a size class.

TRBD2,-,TRBV5-1,TRBJ2-1,TGCGCCAGCAACTGGGGACAGCGGACTAGCGGACGCAATGAGCAGTTCTTC,CASNWGQRTSGRNEQFF
-,-,TRBV20-1,TRBJ2-1,TGCAGTGTTAGTCGGGGCCTAGATTTCAATGAGCAGTTCTTC,CSVSRGLDFNEQFF
-,-,TRBV6-2/TRBV6-3,TRBJ2-7,TGTGCCAGCAGTGAACCAAGGGACAATTTCTACGAGCAGTACTTC,CASSEPRDNFYEQYF
-,-,TRBV6-1,TRBJ2-2,TGTGCCAGCAGTGAATCGGACAGCCCTACCGGGGATCTGTTTTTT,CASSESDSPTGDLFF
TRBD1,-,TRBV11-2,TRBJ1-1,TGTGCCAGCAGCTCGACAGGGGCCGAGAACACTGAAGCTTTCTTT,CASSSTGAENTEAFF
-,medium-sized,TRBV6-2/TRBV6-3,TRBJ2-7,TGTGCCAGCATCTTGGCGGGGACCTACGAGCAGTACTTC,CASILAGTYEQYF
-,few,TRBV5-1,TRBJ1-1,TGCGCCAGCAGCTTGGCTGGAGGGGCAAACACTGAATCTTTCTTT,CASSLAGGANTESFF
-,large,TRBV2,TRBJ2-7,TGTGCCAGCAGTGAGACAGATAGCTCCTACGAGCAGTACTTC,CASSETDSSYEQYF
-,-,TRBV7-9,TRBJ2-2,TGTGCCAGAAGCTTAGAAGGGGGGGGGAAGGGAACAGGGGAGCTGTTTTTT,CARSLEGGGKGTGELFF
-,few,TRBV11-2,TRBJ2-6,TGTGCCAGCAGCTTAGGGAGGGGGCGAGCCAACGTCCTGACTTTC,CASSLGRGRANVLTF
-,medium-sized,TRBV2,TRBJ1-4,TGTGCCAGCAGTGAAGAGGGGGGGAATGAAAAACTGTTTTTT,CASSEEGGNEKLFF
-,-,TRBV7-2,TRBJ2-3,TGTGCCAGCAGCCTGCTAGGAATCACAGATACGCAGTATTTT,CASSLLGITDTQYF
TRBD1,large,TRBV20-1,TRBJ2-2,TGCAGTGCTAGAGGCTCGACAGGGAGCACCGGGGAGCTGTTTTTT,CSARGSTGSTGELFF
-,-,TRBV12-3/TRBV12-4,TRBJ2-3,TGTGCCAGCCGGGACACCATCACAGATACGCAGTATTTT,CASRDTITDTQYF
TRBD1,-,TRBV6-1,TRBJ1-4,TGTGCCAGCAGTGAAGCGCAAAGTTGGACAGGGGGATTTCGAACTAATGAAAAACTGTTTTTT,CASSEAQSWTGGFRTNEKLFF
-,few,TRBV7-9,TRBJ1-5,TGTGCCAGCAGCTACGGGTCCGATCAGCCCCAGCATTTT,CASSYGSDQPQHF
TRBD2,medium-sized,TRBV9,TRBJ2-7,TGTGCCAGCAGCGTAGAAGGGACTAGCGGATATGAGCAGTACTTC,CASSVEGTSGYEQYF
-,medium-sized,TRBV24-1,TRBJ2-7,TGTGCCACCAGTGATTCTGCTACATCGGGGGAGCAGTACTTC,CATSDSATSGEQYF
TRBD1,-,TRBV7-2,TRBJ2-5,TGTGCCAGCAGCACCGAAGACAGGGCCAGCACGGGAGAGACCCAGTACTTC,CASSTEDRASTGETQYF
TRBD2,-,TRBV10-3,TRBJ2-2,TGTGCCATCAGTGTTCGGGGGAGGGCCGATCGGGACACCGGGGAGCTGTTTTTT,CAISVRGRADRDTGELFF
TRBD2,few,TRBV28,TRBJ2-7,TGTGCCAGCAGCCGCCCTAGCGGGAGCTCCTCCTACGAGCAGTACTTC,CASSRPSGSSSYEQYF
TRBD2,large,TRBV12-3/TRBV12-4,TRBJ2-7,TGTGCCAGCACGGGGCCAGCGGGGGAGCAGTACTTC,CASTGPAGEQYF
TRBD1,-,TRBV6-1,TRBJ2-2,TGTGCCAGCAGGAAGGACAGGGCGAACACCGGGGAGCTGTTTTTT,CASRKDRANTGELFF
TRBD1,medium-sized,TRBV28,TRBJ2-7,TGTGCCAGCAGTCTGATGGGACAGGGGTGGGAGCAGTACTTC,CASSLMGQGWEQYF
-,few,TRBV9,TRBJ2-2,TGTGCCAGCAGCGTTGGGGGAACCGGGGAGCTGTTTTTT,CASSVGGTGELFF
-,medium-sized,TRBV24-1,TRBJ1-4,TGTGCCACCAGTGATCGGTCAGGGGATGGTGAAAAACTGTTTTTT,CATSDRSGDGEKLFF
-,few,TRBV27,TRBJ2-5,TGTGCCAGCCGCGGGTTATCAGAGACCCAGTACTTC,CASRGLSETQYF
TRBD1,few,TRBV18,TRBJ2-1,TGTGCCAGCTCACCACGTATAGGGGGCGGCTACAATGAGCAGTTCTTC,CASSPRIGGGYNEQFF
TRBD1,-,TRBV3-1,TRBJ1-2,TGTGCCAGCATCCCAACCCCCGGGACAGGGGCCCGTGGCTACACCTTC,CASIPTPGTGARGYTF
-,-,TRBV4-2,TRBJ2-7,TGTGCCAGCAGCCAAGATTCAGGGGGGGCCCAGTACTTC,CASSQDSGGAQYF
-,medium-sized,TRBV30,TRBJ1-5,TGTGCCTGGAGTGTCGCAGCCGATCAGCCCCAGCATTTT,CAWSVAADQPQHF
-,-,TRBV6-5,TRBJ2-7,TGTGCCAGCAGTTACCAGGGGCAGGACGAGCAGTACTTC,CASSYQGQDEQYF
-,large,TRBV7-2,TRBJ2-2,TGTGCCAGCAGCAAAAGATCAGGGTTTACCGGGGAGCTGTTTTTT,CASSKRSGFTGELFF
TRBD2,large,TRBV27,TRBJ2-1,TGTGCCAGCAGTTTATCCCAGGGAGGGTCACGGTTCTTC,CASSLSQGGSRFF
TRBD2,-,TRBV7-9,TRBJ2-1,TGTGCCAGCAGCTTATACAGGACTAGCGGTAGCTCCTACAATGAGCAGTTCTTC,CASSLYRTSGSSYNEQFF
TRBD1,-,TRBV6-2/TRBV6-3,TRBJ1-1,TGTGCCAGCAGTTACCGGACAGGGAGGACTGACACTGAAGCTTTCTTT,CASSYRTGRTDTEAFF
-,-,TRBV4-3,TRBJ2-1,TGCGCCAGCAGCCAAGAAGGTTGGAATGAGCAGTTCTTC,CASSQEGWNEQFF
-,-,TRBV7-2,TRBJ2-5,TGTGCCAGCAGCGCACCACCGGGACGACCGACCCAGTACTTC,CASSAPPGRPTQYF
TRBD2,-,TRBV5-1,TRBJ2-5,TGCGCCAGTGTATCCTTTCCGGGACTAGCGTCACAAGAGACCCAGTACTTC,CASVSFPGLASQETQYF
TRBD1,medium-sized,TRBV12-3/TRBV12-4,TRBJ2-7,TGTGCCAGCAGTTTACCCGGACAGGGGACCCACGAGCAGTACTTC,CASSLPGQGTHEQYF
TRBD2,few,TRBV6-2/TRBV6-3,TRBJ2-7,TGTGCCAGCAGGACCCGTCCGGGACTAGCGAACCTGGAGCAGTACTTC,CASRTRPGLANLEQYF